This entry features one T cell receptor beta chain sequence. This record comes from a study of cytomegalovirus exposure and HLA in healthy donors. Study-level background: From 150 million to 200 million T cells, an earlier analysis saw roughly 100 million unique TCR beta sequences.

V shed 5 bases and J 5 bases; nucleotides not matched to a gene: 8. Germline V gives CDR1 MNHNS, CDR2 SASEGT. This CDR3 spans 14 amino acids. 13 Jbeta primers and 60 Vbeta primers were used for the PCR. Data came from immunoSEQ multiplex PCR; TCRdb stores just in-frame clones and leaves some out. The repertoire holds under 250,000 clones, with more than 65% as singletons. The receptor's source is a man aged 45-60 years in good health and CMV-seronegative. Sequenced input: PBMCs. The chain joins TRBV6-1 to TRBJ1-1; 7 bases fit TRBD1. The CDR3 nucleotides read TGTGCCAGCAGTTATGACAGGGTTCGTACTGAAGCTTTCTTT. Its translation is CASSYDRVRTEAFF.